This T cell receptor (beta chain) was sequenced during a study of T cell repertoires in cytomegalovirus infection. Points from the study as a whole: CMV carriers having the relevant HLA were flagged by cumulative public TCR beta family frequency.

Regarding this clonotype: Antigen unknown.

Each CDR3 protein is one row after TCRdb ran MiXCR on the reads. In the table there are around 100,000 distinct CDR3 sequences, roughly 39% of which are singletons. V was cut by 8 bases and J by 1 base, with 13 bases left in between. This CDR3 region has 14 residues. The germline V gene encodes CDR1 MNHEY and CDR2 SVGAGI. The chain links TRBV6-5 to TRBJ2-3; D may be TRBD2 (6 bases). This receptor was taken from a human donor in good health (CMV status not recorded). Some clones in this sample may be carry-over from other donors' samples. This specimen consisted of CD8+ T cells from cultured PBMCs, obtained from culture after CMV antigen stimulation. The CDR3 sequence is CASGWGLGTDTQYF. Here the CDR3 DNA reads TGTGCCAGCGGTTGGGGACTGGGCACAGATACGCAGTATTTT.